This T cell receptor (beta chain) was documented in a study of cytomegalovirus exposure and HLA in healthy donors. Study conclusions and caveats: Later on, a genetic analysis was performed. It linked a missense variant in DCLRE1C with V- and J-gene trimming of TCR beta.

Vbeta (60) and Jbeta (13) primers were used in the PCR. The protocol was immunoSEQ multiplex PCR, while the TCRdb copy is restricted to in-frame clones and leaves out a portion. Among approximately 93,000 clones listed, over 75% were seen once. Worth noting for this clone: Antigen: not known.

Nominal health characterized the donors when sampled, though unrecorded immune exposures were likely. This TCR derives from a middle-aged man in good health and CMV-seronegative. Sequenced material: PBMCs.

The CDR3 is CASSRLAVDTSYEQYF. CDR3 nucleotides: TGTGCCAGCAGCCGTCTAGCGGTTGATACCTCCTACGAGCAGTACTTC. The chain links TRBV6-6 to TRBJ2-7; 7 bases line up with TRBD2. CDR1 is MNHNY and CDR2 is SVGAGI in the germline V gene (reference sequence). V shed 6 bases, J shed 0 bases, and the junction held 11 bases outside the gene matches. The CDR3 covers 16 residues.